These 18 T cell receptor beta chains share one sample of origin, sequenced in a study of cytomegalovirus exposure and HLA in healthy donors. PCR amplification relied on 60 Vbeta primers (plus 13 Jbeta primers). Sequenced by immunoSEQ multiplex PCR; TCRdb stores in-frame clones only, minus some. This sample has some 140,000 clones, with 70% to 80% found just once. The material sequenced was PBMCs. The source is a man aged 25 to 40 in good health and CMV-seronegative.

This chain uses TRBV4-2 with TRBJ2-5; 14 bases agree with TRBD2. The CDR3 runs 16 residues. V dropped 3 bases and J dropped 5; count of bases not matched to a gene: 5. Germline values: CDR1 LGHNA, CDR2 YNFKEQ. This CDR3 is CASSQTSGGAGETQYF. CDR3 DNA sequence: TGTGCCAGCAGCCAGACTAGCGGGGGGGCCGGGGAGACCCAGTACTTC.

V gene TRBV4-3 combines with J gene TRBJ1-2, with D perhaps matching TRBD1 (5 bases). Trimming cost V 4 bases and J 3 bases, with 12 bases left between them. The CDR3 spans 14 residues. Germline values: CDR1 LGHNA, CDR2 YSLEER. The CDR3 nucleotides read TGCGCCAGCAGCCTTCAAGACAGCCACTATGGCTACACCTTC. It encodes CASSLQDSHYGYTF.

This clone was seen once. The CDR3 DNA reads TGTGCCAGCAGCAAGACAGGCCCAGCCTCCTACGAGCAGTACTTC. The encoded protein is CASSKTGPASYEQYF. The gene calls are TRBV2 and TRBJ2-7; D perhaps matches TRBD1 (6 bases). CDR1 is SNHLY, CDR2 FYNNEI, per germline. The CDR3 extends over 15 amino acids. The ends were cut back, 6 bases at V and 0 bases at J, with 15 bases in the middle.

The rearrangement links TRBV4-1 to TRBJ2-1; TRBD2 is a possible D gene (5 bases). There are 17 residues in the CDR3. The ends were cut back, 0 bases at V and 2 bases at J, with 14 bases in the middle. Germline values: CDR1 MGHRA, CDR2 YSYEKL. CDR3 nucleotides: TGCGCCAGCAGCCAAGATCCCGGGGAAGTCCCCTACAATGAGCAGTTCTTC. This codes for CASSQDPGEVPYNEQFF.

The chain links TRBV2 to TRBJ2-5; tentative D call: TRBD1 (5 bases). From germline, CDR1 is SNHLY and CDR2 FYNNEI. V lost 6 bases and J 5 bases, leaving 10 bases between the germline ends. CDR3 length: 12 amino acids. In nucleotides, the CDR3 is TGTGCCAGCAGCTCAGGGTCGGAGACCCAGTACTTC. It codes for CASSSGSETQYF.

A word on this clone: Distinct nucleotide sequences in the sample also encode this CDR3. This chain connects TRBV28 to TRBJ1-5; D unclear. Deletions cut 6 bases from V and 1 base from J, with 13 bases between. The length of the CDR3 is 15 residues. CDR1 and CDR2 (germline): MDHEN, SYDVKM. CDR3: CASSPPTGSNQPQHF. CDR3 bases: TGTGCCAGCAGCCCCCCCACGGGGAGCAATCAGCCCCAGCATTTT.

The V call is TRBV4-3, the J call TRBJ1-2; tentatively, D is TRBD1 (6 bases). From germline, CDR1 is LGHNA and CDR2 YSLEER. Trimming shortened V by 1 base and J by 4 bases, and 16 bases separated the two germline ends. CDR3 length: 16 amino acids. The CDR3 is CASSQGLTQGVYGYTF. DNA for the CDR3: TGCGCCAGCAGCCAAGGGCTGACACAGGGCGTCTATGGCTACACCTTC.

The chain couples TRBV7-9 to TRBJ2-6; perhaps TRBD1 as D (6 bases). The CDR3 length is 19 residues. CDR1 SEHNR and CDR2 FQNEAQ come from the germline V gene (reference sequence). With 2 bases removed from V and 2 bases from J, the gap between germline ends came to 19 bases. Here the CDR3 DNA reads TGTGCCAGCAGCTTATACCACGGCCAGGGGCCTCCTGGGGCCAACGTCCTGACTTTC. Its protein product is CASSLYHGQGPPGANVLTF.

The chain is built from TRBV27 and TRBJ2-3, with 11 bases aligning to TRBD1. The CDR3 consists of 18 residues. V lost 5 bases to trimming and J lost 3 bases; unmatched junction nucleotides: 13. The germline gives CDR1 MNHEY, CDR2 SMNVEV (reference sequence). The CDR3 reads CASSPDRGDRGKTDTQYF. CDR3 bases: TGTGCCAGCAGTCCAGACCGCGGGGACAGGGGGAAGACAGATACGCAGTATTTT.

This sequence joins TRBV13 and TRBJ2-7, with D maybe TRBD2 (6 bases). CDR3 length: 14 amino acids. V dropped 1 base and J dropped 7 bases, with 14 bases sitting between them. CDR1 and CDR2 (germline): PRHDT, FYEKMQ (reference sequence). Here the CDR3 DNA reads TGTGCCAGCAGCTTAGCGGGAGCTACAGAAGAGCAGTACTTC. It yields the protein CASSLAGATEEQYF.

The chain combines TRBV29-1 with TRBJ1-2, with a possible D match to TRBD1 (5 bases). Per the germline V gene, CDR1 is SQVTM and CDR2 is ANQGSEA. The germline V and J ends were trimmed by 6 bases and 2 bases, with 10 bases remaining between them. The CDR3 contains 12 residues. This CDR3 is CSVQGSNYGYTF. DNA of the CDR3: TGCAGCGTCCAGGGCTCCAACTATGGCTACACCTTC. The full variable domain, rest sourced from reference TRBV29-1 and TRBJ1-2, is SAVISQKPSRDICQRGTSLTIQCQVDSQVTMMFWYRQQPGQSLTLIATANQGSEATYESGFVIDKFPISRPNLTFSTLTVSNMSPEDSSIYLCSVQGSNYGYTFGSGTRLTVV.

This clone was counted only a few times. The V call is TRBV6-5, the J call TRBJ1-1; the D is unclear. Germline CDR1 is MNHEY and CDR2 is SVGAGI. The V end lost 11 bases, the J end lost 1 base, and 8 bases lay between the germline ends. The CDR3 runs to 11 residues. CDR3 nucleotides: TGTGCCGTGGGCCCGAACACTGAAGCTTTCTTT. Its translation: CAVGPNTEAFF.

This chain uses TRBV18 with TRBJ1-1; D ambiguous. The CDR3 has 14 amino acids. CDR1 and CDR2 (germline): KGHSH, LQKENI. V lost 3 bases to trimming and J lost 1 base, with 9 bases between them. This chain's CDR3 is CASSPFTANTEAFF. CDR3 coding DNA: TGTGCCAGCTCACCCTTTACAGCGAACACTGAAGCTTTCTTT.

The genes are TRBV25-1 and TRBJ2-7; 9 nucleotides match TRBD1. The CDR3 contains 17 residues. V was clipped by 1 base and J by 2 bases; unmatched bases: 9. Germline V lookup: CDR1 MGHDK, CDR2 SYGVNS. CDR3 region: CASSESEGRDRAYEQYF. CDR3 in DNA: TGTGCCAGCAGTGAATCGGAAGGGCGGGACAGGGCCTACGAGCAGTACTTC.

The gene calls are TRBV7-6 and TRBJ1-3, with D maybe TRBD1 (6 bases). V lost 7 bases and J 3 bases, leaving 19 bases between the germline ends. Germline values: CDR1 SGHVS, CDR2 FNYEAQ. The CDR3 sequence is 16 residues long. In nucleotides, the CDR3 is TGTGCCAGCACCGTGGGGGCGGGGGGCCGTGGAAACACCATATATTTT. It translates to CASTVGAGGRGNTIYF.

J is TRBJ2-7 and V is TRBV4-3, with D maybe TRBD1 (5 bases). V was pared by 3 bases and J by 0 bases, with 12 bases between. Germline CDR1 LGHNA, CDR2 YSLEER. The CDR3 covers 15 residues. This CDR3 is CASSQAQGSSYEQYF. The CDR3 DNA sequence: TGCGCCAGCAGCCAGGCCCAGGGAAGCTCCTACGAGCAGTACTTC.

The CDR3 nucleotides are TGTGCCAGCAGCCCCGGACAGGTGGAGCCCCAGCATTTT. Translation: CASSPGQVEPQHF. The chain is built from TRBV7-2 and TRBJ1-5, with 7 bases aligning to TRBD1. The CDR3 runs to 13 residues. V was pared by 5 bases and J by 8 bases, with 6 bases of the junction left unmatched. Germline V gene data show CDR1 as SGHTA and CDR2 as FQGNSA.

The V gene is TRBV7-3, the J gene TRBJ2-1, with 8 bases matching TRBD1. Trimming at V came to 5 bases and at J to 9 bases, leaving 15 bases not matched to a gene. This CDR3 spans 16 amino acids. Germline CDR1 and CDR2: SGHTA and FQGTGA. The CDR3, as DNA: TGTGCCAGCAGCGAGGACAAGGACAGGGTAATCGGTGAGCAGTTCTTC. Protein: CASSEDKDRVIGEQFF.